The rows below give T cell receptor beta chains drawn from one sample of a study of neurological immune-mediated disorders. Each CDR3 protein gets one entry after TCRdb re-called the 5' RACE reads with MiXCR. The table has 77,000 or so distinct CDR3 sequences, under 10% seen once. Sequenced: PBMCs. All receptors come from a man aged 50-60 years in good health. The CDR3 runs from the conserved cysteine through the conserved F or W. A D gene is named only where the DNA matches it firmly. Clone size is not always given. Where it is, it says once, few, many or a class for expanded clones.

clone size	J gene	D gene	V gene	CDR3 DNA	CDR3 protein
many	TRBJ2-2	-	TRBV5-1	TGCGCCAGCAGCTCGGGACAAACTACCGGGGAGCTGTTTTTT	CASSSGQTTGELFF
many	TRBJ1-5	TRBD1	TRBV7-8	TGTGCCAGCAGCTTGGACAGGGTCCAACAGCCCCAGCATTTT	CASSLDRVQQPQHF
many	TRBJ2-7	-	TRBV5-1	TGCGCCAGCAGCTTGGGGGCGAGAGATTCCTACGAGCAGTACTTC	CASSLGARDSYEQYF
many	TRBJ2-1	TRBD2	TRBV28	TGTGCCAGCAGGGGGGGGGCTAGCGGGAGTAATGAGCAGTTCTTC	CASRGGASGSNEQFF
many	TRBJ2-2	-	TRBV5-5	TGTGCCAGCAGCTTATTGAGCGGAAACACCGGGGAGCTGTTTTTT	CASSLLSGNTGELFF
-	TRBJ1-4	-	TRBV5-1	TGCACCAGCAGTTCCTGTCAGGTGGAGGCCGGGGTGTTTTTT	CTSSSCQVEAGVFF
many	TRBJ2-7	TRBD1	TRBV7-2	TGTGCCAGCAGCTTTGGACAGGGTCGTTCCTACGAGCAGTACTTC	CASSFGQGRSYEQYF
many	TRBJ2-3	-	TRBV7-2	TGTGCCAGCAGCTTGGACAGAACAGATACGCAGTATTTT	CASSLDRTDTQYF
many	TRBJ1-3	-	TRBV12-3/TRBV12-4	TGTGCCAGCAGTTTAACGCGCAGCTCTGGAAACACCATATATTTT	CASSLTRSSGNTIYF
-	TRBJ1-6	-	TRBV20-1	TGCAGTGCTTTGGACAGAATCCTCTATATTTCATCCCTCCACTTT	CSALDRILYISSLHF
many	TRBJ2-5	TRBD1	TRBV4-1	TGCGCCAGCAGCCAAGGGGACAGCCAAGAGACCCAGTACTTC	CASSQGDSQETQYF
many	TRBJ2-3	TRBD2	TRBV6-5	TGTGCCAGCAGTAAGATAGCGGGAGGGGTAGACAATACGCAGTATTTT	CASSKIAGGVDNTQYF
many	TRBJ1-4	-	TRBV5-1	TGCGCCAGCAGCTTGACGCCGACATCTGAAAAACTGTTTTTT	CASSLTPTSEKLFF
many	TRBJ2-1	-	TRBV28	TGTGCCAGCAGATTAGGACGGAGCAATGAGCAGTTCTTC	CASRLGRSNEQFF
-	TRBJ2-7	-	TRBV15	TGTGCCACCAGCAGAGACCAGGATGATTCCCGGGACGAGCAGTACTTC	CATSRDQDDSRDEQYF
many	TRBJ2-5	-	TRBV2	TGTGCCAGCAGTGGGGGCACAGGGAGCTGGGAGACCCAGTACTTC	CASSGGTGSWETQYF
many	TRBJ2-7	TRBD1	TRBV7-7	TGTGCCAGCAGCTTAGCCCCGGGACAGGGCAGCGAGCAGTACTTC	CASSLAPGQGSEQYF
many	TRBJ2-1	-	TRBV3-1	TGTGCCAGCAGCCAAGTAGCGCTAAATGAGCAGTTCTTC	CASSQVALNEQFF
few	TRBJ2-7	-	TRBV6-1	TGTGCCAGCAGTGACCCCCCGCCGTACGAGCAGTACTTC	CASSDPPPYEQYF
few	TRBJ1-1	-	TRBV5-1	TGCGCCAGCAGCCCTCAGGTCCTCTGGGATCAGTATTCGGCTTTCTTT	CASSPQVLWDQYSAFF
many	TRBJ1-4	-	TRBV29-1	TGCAGCGTTGATAGTGTCAGAGGGGAAAAACTGTTTTTT	CSVDSVRGEKLFF
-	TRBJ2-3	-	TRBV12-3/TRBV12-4	TGTGCCAGCAGCTTAGTTGGCTATCCGAACACAGATACGCGGTATTTT	CASSLVGYPNTDTRYF
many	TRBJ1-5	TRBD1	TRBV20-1	TGCAGTGCTTCTCGACAGGGGAGGGTAGAGCAGCCCCAGCATTTT	CSASRQGRVEQPQHF
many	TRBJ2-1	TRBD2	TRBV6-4	TGTGCCAGCAGTCAACTAGCGGGGGGCCACAATGAGCAGTTCTTC	CASSQLAGGHNEQFF
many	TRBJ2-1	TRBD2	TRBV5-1	TGCGCCAGCAGCTTGGATAGACTAGCGACACAGTTCTTC	CASSLDRLATQFF
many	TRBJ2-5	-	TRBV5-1	TGCGCCAGCAGCTCAGGACTATCTCAAGAGACCCAGTACTTC	CASSSGLSQETQYF
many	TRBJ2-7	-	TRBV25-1	TGTGCCAGCAGTGAATTACAGGGAACCTACGAGCAGTACTTC	CASSELQGTYEQYF